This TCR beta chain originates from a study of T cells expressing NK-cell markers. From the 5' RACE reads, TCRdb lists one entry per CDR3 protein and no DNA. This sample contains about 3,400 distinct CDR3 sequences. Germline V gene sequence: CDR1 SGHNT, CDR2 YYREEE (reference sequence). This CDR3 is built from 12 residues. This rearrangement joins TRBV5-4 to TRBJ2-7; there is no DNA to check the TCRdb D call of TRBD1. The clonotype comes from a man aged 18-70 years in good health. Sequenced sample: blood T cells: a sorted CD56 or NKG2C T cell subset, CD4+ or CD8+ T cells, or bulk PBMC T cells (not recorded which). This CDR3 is CASSLVGAEQYF.